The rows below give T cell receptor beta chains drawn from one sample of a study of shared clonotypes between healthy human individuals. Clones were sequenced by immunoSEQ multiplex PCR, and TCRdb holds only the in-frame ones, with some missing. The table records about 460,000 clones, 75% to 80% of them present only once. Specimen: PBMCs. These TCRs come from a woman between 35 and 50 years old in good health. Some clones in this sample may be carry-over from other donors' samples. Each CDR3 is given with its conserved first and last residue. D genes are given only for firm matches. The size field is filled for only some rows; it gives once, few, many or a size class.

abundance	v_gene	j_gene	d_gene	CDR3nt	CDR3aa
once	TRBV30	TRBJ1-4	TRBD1	TGTGCCGCTCAAAGGACAGGGAATGAAAAACTGTTTTTT	CAAQRTGNEKLFF
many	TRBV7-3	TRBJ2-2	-	TGTGCCAGCAGCCCCGTGGCAGAGAACACCGGGGAGCTGTTTTTT	CASSPVAENTGELFF
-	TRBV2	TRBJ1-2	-	TGTGCCAGCAGTGCCACAGAGGCCTCTTATGGCTACACCTTC	CASSATEASYGYTF
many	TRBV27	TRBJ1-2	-	TGTGCCAGCAGGGGAACTTTCTTTGGCTACACCTTC	CASRGTFFGYTF
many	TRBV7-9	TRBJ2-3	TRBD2	TGTGCCAGCAGCTTAGAGCGGGATGGTGTTACGCAGTATTTT	CASSLERDGVTQYF
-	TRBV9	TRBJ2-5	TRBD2	TGTGCCAGCAGCGGCCCTAGCGGGAGGGCCGGGGAGACCCAGTACTTC	CASSGPSGRAGETQYF
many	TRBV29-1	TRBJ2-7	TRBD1	TGCAGCGTTGAAGCAGGGACAGGGTCAAGCTACGAGCAGTACTTC	CSVEAGTGSSYEQYF
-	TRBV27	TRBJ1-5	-	TGTGCCAGCAGTTTAGGCGGCGTGGGGGATCAGCCCCAGCATTTT	CASSLGGVGDQPQHF
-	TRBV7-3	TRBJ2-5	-	TGTGCCAGCAGCTTCGGCAGGGAAGAGACCCAGTACTTC	CASSFGREETQYF
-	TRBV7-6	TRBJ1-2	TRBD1	TGTGCCAGCAGCTTAGAAGGGACAGGGATCGGTGGCTACACCTTC	CASSLEGTGIGGYTF
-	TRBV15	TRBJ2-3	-	TGTGCCACCAGCAGAGTACGAAGACAAGACACAGATACGCAGTATTTT	CATSRVRRQDTDTQYF
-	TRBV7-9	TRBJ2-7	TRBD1	TGTGCCAGCAGTCGAGGGACAGGGTCCTACGATCAGTACTTC	CASSRGTGSYDQYF
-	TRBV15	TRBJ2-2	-	TGTGCCACCAGCAGAGGGCAAAACACCGGGGAGCTGTTTTTT	CATSRGQNTGELFF
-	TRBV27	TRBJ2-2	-	TGTGCCAGCAGTTCCCGACCGGCCGGGGAGCTGTTTTTT	CASSSRPAGELFF
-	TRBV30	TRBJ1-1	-	TGTGCCTTGGCCCTTTTAGCTGAAGCTTTCTTT	CALALLAEAFF
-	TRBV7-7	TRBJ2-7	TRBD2	TGTGCTAGCAGCTTTGGGACTAGCGGGGTTTACGAGCAGTACTTC	CASSFGTSGVYEQYF
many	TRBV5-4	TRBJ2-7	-	TGTGCCAGCAGCACCCCCGGCGCCGCTACGGGGGAGCAGTACTTC	CASSTPGAATGEQYF